Shown below are 30 T cell receptor beta chains from a single sample sequenced in a study of identical twins. TCRdb called the 5' RACE reads again in MiXCR, with one record for every CDR3 protein. The sample includes some 660,000 distinct CDR3 sequences, 8.6% seen only once; the top ten take about 0.98%. This same sample was also part of a study on yellow fever vaccine responses in identical twins.

Material for sequencing was PBMCs. The receptors were gathered from a woman under 30 in good health.

There are a few counts of this clonotype. The rearrangement links TRBV24-1 to TRBJ2-3; 8 positions agree with TRBD2. The CDR3 has 14 amino acids. Germline CDR1 and CDR2: KGHDR and SFDVKD. J was trimmed by 5 bases and V by 5 bases; bases with no gene match: 5. DNA for the CDR3: TGTGCCACCAGTGTTGCGGGGGGCCAAGATACGCAGTATTTT. Its protein product is CATSVAGGQDTQYF.

This clonotype was observed many times. The chain uses TRBV2 and TRBJ2-1; D is unresolved. Per the germline V gene, CDR1 is SNHLY and CDR2 is FYNNEI. V lost 7 bases and J 6 bases, leaving 13 bases between the germline ends. The CDR3 is made up of 13 amino acids. The DNA of the CDR3 is TGTGCCAGCAAAACGAGTGATCGCAATGAGCAGTTCTTC. Residues: CASKTSDRNEQFF.

This clonotype was recorded many times. The genes are TRBV5-1 and TRBJ2-2; tentatively, D is TRBD2 (6 bases). Looked up from germline, CDR1 is SGHRS and CDR2 is YFSETQ. The germline V and J ends were trimmed by 5 bases and 1 base, with 18 bases remaining between them. CDR3 length: 17 residues. CDR3 bases: TGCGCCAGCAGTAGTCCCCCCCCGCGGGGGAACACCGGGGAGCTGTTTTTT. It codes for CASSSPPPRGNTGELFF.

This chain joins TRBV2 and TRBJ2-5; 7 nucleotides align to TRBD1. The CDR3 is 15 residues long. V lost 6 bases, J lost 4 bases, and 11 bases stayed unmatched. Germline V gene lookup returns CDR1 SNHLY and CDR2 FYNNEI. The CDR3 sequence: CASRDINRGSETQYF. DNA of the CDR3: TGTGCCAGCAGAGACATAAACAGGGGTTCAGAGACCCAGTACTTC.

This clonotype was detected a few times. The CDR3 sequence: CASSQFPDPPIRETQYF. DNA of the CDR3: TGCGCCAGCAGCCAATTCCCTGACCCCCCGATTCGAGAGACCCAGTACTTC. V is TRBV4-3 and J is TRBJ2-5; D gene unclear. The CDR3 loop spans 17 amino acids. Germline V gene sequence: CDR1 LGHNA, CDR2 YSLEER. Trimming left V 2 bases short and J 4 bases short, with 20 bases between.

The gene calls are TRBV16 and TRBJ2-5, with TRBD1 matching 8 bases. Per germline, CDR1 KGHSY and CDR2 FQNENV. CDR3 size: 15 residues. The V gene end was trimmed by 4 bases and the J gene end by 1 base; junction bases not matched to a gene: 5. CDR3 in amino acids: CASSRTGTGQETQYF. The CDR3 nucleotides read TGTGCCAGCAGCCGGACCGGGACAGGCCAAGAGACCCAGTACTTC.

This clonotype has ten or more counts. The V gene is TRBV20-1, the J gene TRBJ2-5, with D perhaps matching TRBD1 (6 bases). The CDR3 sequence is 13 residues long. The germline CDR1 and CDR2 sequences are DFQATT and SNEGSKA (reference sequence). Deletions cut 3 bases from V and 4 bases from J, with 12 bases between. The CDR3: CSARHRAIETQYF. As DNA, the CDR3 is TGCAGTGCTAGGCACAGGGCGATAGAGACCCAGTACTTC.

Many counts were recorded for this clonotype. The J gene is TRBJ2-5, the V gene TRBV24-1, with D possibly matching TRBD2 (6 bases). V was trimmed by 5 bases and J by 2 bases, leaving 8 bases between them. The CDR3 extends over 13 amino acids. The germline V gene encodes CDR1 KGHDR and CDR2 SFDVKD. The CDR3 here is CATSVAGQETQYF. In nucleotides, the CDR3 is TGTGCCACCAGTGTTGCGGGGCAAGAGACCCAGTACTTC.

The CDR3 is CAISESGGKINYGYTF. For the CDR3, the DNA is TGTGCCATCAGTGAGTCCGGGGGGAAAATAAACTATGGCTACACCTTC. The gene calls are TRBV10-3 and TRBJ1-2; TRBD1 is a possible D gene (5 bases). Germline V lookup: CDR1 ENHRY, CDR2 SYGVKD. The V and J ends lost 0 bases and 2 bases respectively, with 13 bases between them. There are 16 residues in the CDR3.

This clonotype came up many times. This chain connects TRBV4-2 to TRBJ2-7; perhaps TRBD1 as D (6 bases). V lost 0 bases to trimming and J lost 0 bases, with 18 bases between them. Germline lookup yields CDR1 LGHNA and CDR2 YNFKEQ. The CDR3 is 18 amino acids. DNA for the CDR3: TGTGCCAGCAGCCAAGATTCCCTACAGGGTCCGGACTCCTACGAGCAGTACTTC. Translated: CASSQDSLQGPDSYEQYF.

This clonotype was found many times. The J gene is TRBJ1-4, the V gene TRBV29-1, with TRBD1 matching 7 bases. CDR1 is SQVTM, CDR2 ANQGSEA, per germline. V trimming: 6 bases; J trimming: 8 bases; junction bases outside the gene matches: 9. CDR3 size: 13 residues. The CDR3 coding sequence is TGCAGCGTGGGACCTTCAGGGGGGGAAAAACTGTTTTTT. Its protein is CSVGPSGGEKLFF.

The chain links TRBV12-3 or TRBV12-4 to TRBJ2-7; D is possibly TRBD2 (6 bases). V lost 6 bases and J lost 3, with 12 bases in between. The CDR3 is 13 residues long. The DNA for the CDR3 is TGTGCCAGCAGCCCGATGGGGGGCTACGAGCAGTACTTC. This sequence encodes CASSPMGGYEQYF.

V and J are TRBV9 and TRBJ2-5; 13 bases map to TRBD2. Germline-derived CDR1 and CDR2 are SGDLS and YYNGEE. V shed 4 bases, J shed 4 bases, and the junction held 7 bases outside the gene matches. The CDR3 runs 16 residues. The CDR3 DNA reads TGTGCCAGCAGCCAAACGGGACTAGCGGGATTAGAGACCCAGTACTTC. It translates to CASSQTGLAGLETQYF.

The chain uses TRBV27 and TRBJ2-5; D could derive from TRBD1 or TRBD2 (5 bases each). V was clipped by 8 bases and J by 5 bases, with 15 bases between them. Germline values: CDR1 MNHEY, CDR2 SMNVEV (reference sequence). CDR3 length: 13 residues. CDR3: CASRVWGSETQYF. In DNA form, the CDR3 reads TGTGCCAGCCGCGTGTGGGGGAGTGAGACCCAGTACTTC.

The chain recombines TRBV3-1 with TRBJ2-7; a weak D match, TRBD2 (6 bases). Germline values: CDR1 LGHDT, CDR2 YNNKEL (reference sequence). Trimming stripped 1 base from V and 4 bases from J, with 11 bases between. The length of the CDR3 is 14 residues. The CDR3 sequence: CASSQGVEGYEQYF. The CDR3 nucleotides read TGTGCCAGCAGCCAAGGCGTGGAGGGATACGAGCAGTACTTC.

This sequence joins TRBV10-3 and TRBJ2-5; D is ambiguous. Germline-derived CDR1 and CDR2 are ENHRY and SYGVKD. Trimming pared 8 bases from V and 5 bases from J, leaving 21 bases between. The CDR3 totals 15 residues. The CDR3 DNA reads TGTGCCATCTCCTATACAGACACTGCTCGGGAGACCCAGTACTTC. Amino acids: CAISYTDTARETQYF.

This clonotype was seen repeatedly, ten times or more. The gene calls are TRBV28 and TRBJ2-7; D gene uncertain. CDR1 is MDHEN, CDR2 SYDVKM, per germline. CDR3 size: 12 residues. V lost 3 bases to trimming and J lost 6 bases, with 9 bases between them. CDR3 sequence (DNA): TGTGCCAGCAGTTTTTTAGGACGCGAGCAGTACTTC. As protein: CASSFLGREQYF.

This clonotype was detected a few times. J is TRBJ1-6 and V is TRBV20-1, with a weak D call TRBD1 (6 bases). Germline V CDR1 and CDR2: DFQATT, SNEGSKA (reference sequence). CDR3 length equals 16 residues. The germline V and J ends were trimmed by 0 bases and 0 bases, with 9 bases remaining between them. The CDR3 DNA sequence: TGCAGTGCTAGAGACCCGGACAGCTCCTATAATTCACCCCTCCACTTT. It specifies CSARDPDSSYNSPLHF.

V gene TRBV20-1 combines with J gene TRBJ2-7, with D perhaps being TRBD1 or TRBD2 (6 bases each). V lost 5 bases and J lost 7, with 15 bases in between. Germline CDR1 is DFQATT and CDR2 is SNEGSKA (reference sequence). CDR3 length: 12 residues. CDR3 region: CSASTGAREQYF. As DNA, the CDR3 is TGCAGTGCTTCTACGGGGGCTAGGGAGCAGTACTTC.

The chain uses TRBV30 and TRBJ1-1; D call uncertain. There are 13 residues in the CDR3. Between the trimmed V and J ends, which lost 0 bases and 0 bases, there was a span of 5 bases. CDR1 is GTSNPN, CDR2 SVGIG, per germline (reference sequence). DNA of the CDR3: TGTGCCTGGAGTGTAGACCTGAACACTGAAGCTTTCTTT. It codes for CAWSVDLNTEAFF.

In this sample, this clonotype turned up many times. The V and J genes are TRBV6-2 or TRBV6-3 and TRBJ2-1; D gene uncertain. Looked up from germline, CDR1 is MNHEY and CDR2 is SVGEGT. The V and J ends lost 4 bases and 5 bases respectively, with 9 bases between them. The CDR3 totals 13 residues. CDR3 bases: TGTGCCAGCAGTTTCCGCCAAGACAATGAGCAGTTCTTC. It encodes CASSFRQDNEQFF.

This clonotype was detected only a few times. V usage is TRBV29-1 and J usage is TRBJ2-7; D may be TRBD2 (6 bases). There are 12 residues in the CDR3. Germline assignment: CDR1 SQVTM and CDR2 ANQGSEA. V gave up 6 bases and J gave up 9 bases, with 18 bases separating them. This chain's CDR3 is CSVQITLARQYF. The DNA of the CDR3 is TGCAGCGTCCAAATCACACTAGCACGGCAGTACTTC.

This clonotype was recorded a few times. V gene TRBV6-2 or TRBV6-3 combines with J gene TRBJ2-1; the match to TRBD1 covers 7 bases. V lost 4 bases and J lost 7; bases outside the gene matches: 7. The V gene's germline CDR1 is MNHEY and CDR2 SVGEGT. The CDR3 is made up of 14 amino acids. The DNA of the CDR3 is TGTGCCAGCAGTTCGACAGGGCTTAGGAATGAGCAGTTCTTC. This encodes CASSSTGLRNEQFF.

This clonotype was recorded a few times. The genes are TRBV2 and TRBJ2-3; 11 nucleotides align to TRBD2. This CDR3 region has 19 residues. Germline V gene lookup returns CDR1 SNHLY and CDR2 FYNNEI. The CDR3 here is CTFSATGTSGFPSTDTQYF. For the CDR3, the DNA is TGTACCTTCAGTGCTACCGGGACTAGCGGTTTTCCTAGCACAGATACGCAGTATTTT.

About this clonotype itself: Because the CDR3 is missing its conserved closing phenylalanine or tryptophan, this is likely a read error. The chain recombines TRBV6-2 or TRBV6-3 with TRBJ2-3; D ambiguous. The CDR3 loop spans 12 amino acids. V gave up 6 bases and J gave up 4 bases, with 8 bases separating them. Germline-derived CDR1 and CDR2 are MNHEY and SVGEGT. The CDR3 sequence is CASSPGADTQYV. The DNA of the CDR3 is TGTGCCAGCAGCCCCGGCGCAGATACGCAGTATGTT.

This clonotype occurred many times. The CDR3 sequence is CASSQDVNGRPDTQYF. The CDR3 DNA reads as TGCGCCAGCAGCCAAGATGTGAACGGGAGGCCAGATACGCAGTATTTT. This rearrangement joins TRBV4-3 to TRBJ2-3; 7 positions agree with TRBD2. Germline V CDR1 and CDR2: LGHNA, YSLEER. The CDR3 extends over 16 amino acids. The J segment lost 4 bases and the V segment lost 0 bases, leaving 7 bases of the junction unmatched.

This sequence joins TRBV6-2 or TRBV6-3 and TRBJ2-2, with TRBD1 as a possible D gene (6 bases). V was shortened by 5 bases and J by 9 bases, with 19 bases between the two germline ends. Germline values: CDR1 MNHEY, CDR2 SVGEGT. CDR3 length: 15 residues. The CDR3 DNA sequence: TGTGCCAGCAGTCCCGACAGGTTGGGGGCCAGGGAGCTGTTTTTT. The encoded protein is CASSPDRLGARELFF.

This clonotype was counted between two and nine times. This sequence joins TRBV7-2 and TRBJ1-5; TRBD1 matches at 11 bases. V trimming: 3 bases; J trimming: 6 bases; junction bases outside the gene matches: 4. This CDR3 has 15 residues. Germline lookup yields CDR1 SGHTA and CDR2 FQGNSA. The CDR3 DNA follows: TGTGCCAGCAGCTTGGGACAGGGGGGCGGTCAGCCCCAGCATTTT. Amino acid sequence: CASSLGQGGGQPQHF.

Many counts were recorded for this clonotype. This sequence joins TRBV11-2 and TRBJ2-7; D perhaps matches TRBD1 (5 bases). Per germline, CDR1 SGHAT and CDR2 FQNNGV. The V end was cut by 6 bases, the J end by 7 bases, with 13 bases between. The CDR3 has 12 residues. The CDR3 loop reads CASSFSGLEQYF. CDR3 in DNA: TGTGCCAGCAGTTTTTCAGGGCTGGAGCAGTACTTC.

This clonotype came up many times. The V and J genes are TRBV6-5 and TRBJ2-1; the D call may be TRBD1 or TRBD2 (6 bases each). There are 14 residues in the CDR3. Trimming shortened V by 4 bases and J by 7 bases, and 14 bases separated the two germline ends. CDR1 is MNHEY, CDR2 SVGAGI, per germline. The CDR3 nucleotides are TGTGCCAGCAGTTTTCCGGGGGCCGGGAATGAGCAGTTCTTC. The encoded protein is CASSFPGAGNEQFF.